Below are 23 T cell receptor beta chains sequenced from a single sample in a study of blood T cell repertoires in COVID-19. Sequenced by immunoSEQ multiplex PCR; TCRdb stores in-frame clones only, minus some. The data hold roughly 200,000 clones, with 75% to 85% observed a single time. Specimen: PBMCs or T cells enriched from blood (not recorded which). The source of these receptors is a man between 35 and 55 years old who had recovered from COVID-19.

This sequence joins TRBV11-1 and TRBJ2-2, with D perhaps matching TRBD1 (5 bases). The CDR3 has 13 amino acids. V lost 2 bases and J 7 bases, leaving 8 bases between the germline ends. CDR1 is SGHAT, CDR2 FQDESV, per germline (reference sequence). The DNA for the CDR3 is TGTGCCAGCAGCTTAAAGGGGAACGGGGAGCTGTTTTTT. It translates to CASSLKGNGELFF.

This chain joins TRBV7-9 and TRBJ2-7; TRBD2 matches at 10 bases. This CDR3 spans 14 amino acids. Trimming removed 5 bases from V and 6 bases from J; junction bases left unmatched: 7. Germline V gene data show CDR1 as SEHNR and CDR2 as FQNEAQ (reference sequence). CDR3 region: CASSVSGGPSEQYF. The CDR3 bases are TGTGCCAGCAGCGTTAGCGGGGGGCCCTCCGAGCAGTACTTC.

The chain is built from TRBV10-1 and TRBJ1-1; 9 bases agree with TRBD1. Trimming took 5 bases from V and 4 from J; bases not matched to a gene: 5. There are 14 residues in the CDR3. Germline CDR1 is WNHNN and CDR2 is SYGVQD (reference sequence). The CDR3, as DNA: TGCGCCAGCAGTCAAGCGACAGGGGGCACTGAAGCTTTCTTT. It yields the protein CASSQATGGTEAFF.

J is TRBJ1-6 and V is TRBV19, with 9 bases matching TRBD1. The V and J ends lost 5 bases and 11 bases, in that order; junction bases with no gene match: 7. Germline V lookup: CDR1 LNHDA, CDR2 SQIVND (reference sequence). The CDR3 spans 14 residues. CDR3 residues: CASSLLTGGAPLHF. CDR3 DNA: TGTGCCAGTAGTCTTCTGACAGGGGGTGCACCCCTCCACTTT.

The rearrangement uses TRBV7-6 and TRBJ1-3, with D perhaps TRBD1 (6 bases). V shed 2 bases and J shed 3 bases, with 17 bases lying between them. Germline V gene sequence: CDR1 SGHVS, CDR2 FNYEAQ. This CDR3 contains 17 residues. CDR3 residues: CASSLNGYRDDGNTIYF. The CDR3 nucleotides read TGTGCCAGCAGCTTAAACGGGTACAGGGATGATGGAAACACCATATATTTT.

This chain connects TRBV7-9 to TRBJ2-7; 11 nucleotides agree with TRBD1. Germline V gene lookup returns CDR1 SEHNR and CDR2 FQNEAQ (reference sequence). J gave up 6 bases and V 2 bases, and 6 bases lay outside the gene matches. The CDR3 contains 15 residues. The CDR3 region is CASSLTGQGAGEQYF. The CDR3 DNA is TGTGCCAGCAGCTTAACAGGACAGGGGGCGGGCGAGCAGTACTTC.

The chain carries TRBV7-2 and TRBJ2-5; 7 bases map to TRBD2. The CDR3 consists of 14 residues. Unmatched junction bases numbered 6, after V lost 3 bases and J lost 5 bases. CDR1 and CDR2 from the germline V gene are SGHTA and FQGNSA. CDR3 in DNA: TGTGCCAGCAGCTTCGCATCCGGGGGGGAGACCCAGTACTTC. The encoded protein is CASSFASGGETQYF.

The V gene is TRBV7-5, the J gene TRBJ2-3; TRBD2 reflects the table's D call only, with no check against the DNA. TRBV7-5 is assigned pseudogene status. This CDR3 comprises 18 residues. The CDR3 spells CVRSLVVSGGEITDTQYF. Written as DNA, the CDR3 is TGTGTCAGAAGCTTAGTGGTTAGCGGGGGGGAAATCACAGATACGCAGTATTTT.

The chain carries TRBV7-3 and TRBJ2-3; 8 nucleotides agree with TRBD1. The germline V gene has CDR1 SGHTA and CDR2 FQGTGA. There are 14 residues in the CDR3. J lost 2 bases, V lost 8 bases, and 6 bases had no gene match. This CDR3 reads CASSRDRYTDTQYF. The CDR3 region has the DNA TGTGCCAGCTCCCGGGACAGGTACACAGATACGCAGTATTTT.

V gene TRBV4-1 combines with J gene TRBJ2-7; 9 bases match TRBD2. CDR1 and CDR2 (germline): MGHRA, YSYEKL. This CDR3 spans 16 amino acids. V shed 0 bases and J 2 bases; nucleotides not matched to a gene: 5. The CDR3, as DNA: TGCGCCAGCAGCCAAGATCATGCTAGCGGGGCCTACGAGCAGTACTTC. It yields the protein CASSQDHASGAYEQYF.

The chain joins TRBV19 to TRBJ2-4; TRBD1 is a possible D gene (6 bases). The CDR3 covers 18 residues. Between the trimmed V and J ends, which lost 5 bases and 0 bases, there was a span of 20 bases. Germline assignment: CDR1 LNHDA and CDR2 SQIVND (reference sequence). The CDR3 region has the DNA TGTGCCAGTAGTCCAGGACAGCTACCGGGGATAGCCAAAAACATTCAGTACTTC. Translated: CASSPGQLPGIAKNIQYF.

V is TRBV7-9 and J is TRBJ2-5, with D perhaps matching TRBD1 (6 bases). Germline-derived CDR1 and CDR2 are SEHNR and FQNEAQ (reference sequence). This CDR3 contains 15 residues. V shed 3 bases and J shed 5 bases, with 16 bases lying between them. The CDR3 loop is CASSFVGAPSETQYF. The DNA of the CDR3 is TGTGCCAGCAGCTTTGTGGGGGCTCCCTCGGAGACCCAGTACTTC.

The chain joins TRBV5-1 to TRBJ1-1; D perhaps matches TRBD1 (5 bases). V lost 7 bases, J lost 4 bases, and 14 bases lay in between. CDR1 and CDR2 (germline): SGHRS, YFSETQ. This CDR3 has 13 amino acids. CDR3 in amino acids: CASATGPSTEAFF. The CDR3 nucleotides read TGCGCCAGCGCCACAGGTCCCAGCACTGAAGCTTTCTTT.

Remarks on this clone: At one end, the junction sequence differs from germline, possibly due to a read error. The chain links TRBV24-1 to TRBJ2-1, with 7 bases matching TRBD2. CDR1 and CDR2 (germline): KGHDR, SFDVKD. This CDR3 has 15 amino acids. The CDR3 loop is CATSDPGTTHNEQFF. In DNA form, the CDR3 reads TGTGCCACTAGTGACCCCGGGACTACCCACAATGAGCAGTTCTTC.

The chain has TRBV18 and TRBJ1-2; the D is unclear. CDR1 is KGHSH and CDR2 is LQKENI in the germline V gene. This CDR3 has 16 residues. Trimming removed 1 base from V and 0 bases from J, with 12 bases in between. CDR3 region: CASSPQLAISNYGYTF. CDR3 sequence (DNA): TGTGCCAGCTCACCACAGTTGGCCATCTCTAACTATGGCTACACCTTC.

The chain joins TRBV4-2 to TRBJ1-3, with TRBD1 matching over 9 bases. The V segment lost 3 bases and the J segment 1 base; nucleotides outside the gene matches: 7. The CDR3 has 17 residues. Germline assignment: CDR1 LGHNA and CDR2 YNFKEQ. CDR3: CASSHHFGTGSGNTIYF. Here the CDR3 DNA reads TGTGCCAGCAGCCACCACTTCGGGACAGGGTCTGGAAACACCATATATTTT.

CDR3 region: CASTGVGTEAFF. Written as DNA, the CDR3 is TGTGCCAGCACCGGGGTAGGCACTGAAGCTTTCTTT. The V gene is TRBV5-6, the J gene TRBJ1-1; D is uncertain. The CDR3 sequence is 12 residues long. The V and J ends lost 6 bases and 4 bases respectively, with 10 bases between them. Germline V gene sequence: CDR1 SGHDT, CDR2 YYEEEE.

The rearrangement uses TRBV9 and TRBJ2-5, with 9 bases lining up with TRBD2. Germline V gives CDR1 SGDLS, CDR2 YYNGEE. V shed 0 bases and J 2 bases; nucleotides not matched to a gene: 2. CDR3 length: 15 amino acids. This CDR3 reads CASSVASGRQETQYF. The CDR3 bases are TGTGCCAGCAGCGTAGCCAGCGGGAGGCAAGAGACCCAGTACTTC.

V is TRBV5-1 and J is TRBJ1-2, with no clear D. The CDR3 is made up of 13 amino acids. V lost 4 bases to trimming and J lost 4 bases, with 11 bases between them. Germline CDR1 reads SGHRS; CDR2 reads YFSETQ. In nucleotides, the CDR3 is TGCGCCAGCAGCCCCGGGGTCCTCTATGGCTACACCTTC. Translation gives CASSPGVLYGYTF. The whole variable domain, filled in from reference TRBV5-1 and TRBJ1-2, reads KAGVTQTPRYLIKTRGQQVTLSCSPISGHRSVSWYQQTPGQGLQFLFEYFSETQRNKGNFPGRFSGRQFSNSRSEMNVSTLELGDSALYLCASSPGVLYGYTFGSGTRLTVV.

The V call is TRBV10-3, the J call TRBJ1-1; tentative D call: TRBD1 (6 bases). CDR1 ENHRY and CDR2 SYGVKD come from the germline V gene. This CDR3 contains 12 residues. The ends were cut back, 2 bases at V and 5 bases at J, with 6 bases in the middle. For the CDR3, the DNA is TGTGCCATCAGTGAGCAGGGGACTGAAGCTTTCTTT. The encoded protein is CAISEQGTEAFF.

The chain couples TRBV7-8 to TRBJ2-4, with a possible D match to TRBD2 (6 bases). Germline lookup yields CDR1 SGHVS and CDR2 FQNEAQ. The ends were cut back, 3 bases at V and 8 bases at J, with 14 bases in the middle. This CDR3 spans 14 amino acids. CDR3 protein: CASSLEGLGDIQYF. The CDR3 DNA sequence: TGTGCCAGCAGCTTGGAGGGCCTTGGAGACATTCAGTACTTC.

This chain uses TRBV5-1 with TRBJ1-1, with D possibly matching TRBD1 (5 bases). CDR1 is SGHRS, CDR2 YFSETQ, per germline. V was pared by 6 bases and J by 12 bases, with 21 bases between. This CDR3 has 13 amino acids. The CDR3 sequence: CASTDVGAPKTFF. CDR3 nucleotides: TGCGCCAGCACTGATGTAGGGGCCCCCAAGACTTTCTTT.

The rearrangement joins TRBV6-5 to TRBJ1-1; D not resolved. This CDR3 has 14 amino acids. The V end was cut by 10 bases, the J end by 0 bases, with 15 bases between. CDR1 is MNHEY and CDR2 is SVGAGI in the germline V gene. In nucleotides, the CDR3 is TGTGCCATCACGGTAAACAGAGTGAACACTGAAGCTTTCTTT. This translates into CAITVNRVNTEAFF.